One sample yielded the 18 T cell receptor beta chains listed below, sequenced in a study of molecular identifiers for immune sequencing clone quantification. Using its own MiXCR run on the PCR reads, TCRdb lists one record per CDR3 protein. The table records some 70,000 distinct CDR3 sequences, approximately 18% of them present only once. The sample taken for sequencing was naive CD8+ T cells from blood, with Jurkat cell RNA spiked in. The subset: FACS-sorted CD8+CD4-CCR7+CD45RA+ naive T cells. The receptors were sampled from a human donor in good health. Some libraries in this study had Jurkat cell RNA spiked in.

The chain links TRBV15 to TRBJ2-2; D is perhaps TRBD2 (6 bases). Trimming cost V 3 bases and J 6 bases, with 11 bases left between them. Per the germline V gene, CDR1 is LNHNV and CDR2 is YYDKDF (reference sequence). The CDR3 consists of 14 residues. In nucleotides, the CDR3 is TGTGCCACCAGCAGTAGCGGATTCGCCGGGGAGCTGTTTTTT. Translated: CATSSSGFAGELFF. Complete variable domain (other parts from reference TRBV15 and TRBJ2-2): DAMVIQNPRYQVTQFGKPVTLSCSQTLNHNVMYWYQQKSSQAPKLLFHYYDKDFNNEADTPDNFQSRRPNTSFCFLDIRSPGLGDTAMYLCATSSSGFAGELFFGEGSRLTVL.

Concerning this clonotype: A much larger clone differs by one base, so this may be a read error. The chain couples TRBV7-9 to TRBJ1-5; maybe TRBD1 (5 bases). Trimming shortened V by 7 bases and J by 3 bases, and 10 bases separated the two germline ends. The CDR3 contains 13 residues. Germline V gene data show CDR1 as SEHNR and CDR2 as FQNEAQ (reference sequence). Here the CDR3 DNA reads TGTGCCAGCAATGAGGGGACCAATCAGCCCCAGCATTTT. Its protein is CASNEGTNQPQHF.

Concerning this clonotype itself: A much larger clone sits a single nucleotide away, making a read error possible. V usage is TRBV18 and J usage is TRBJ2-3, with D unresolved. This CDR3 spans 12 amino acids. Germline V lookup: CDR1 KGHSH, CDR2 LQKENI. The DNA of the CDR3 is TGTGCCGGCTCACCCCAGACAGATACGCAGTATTTT. This translates into CAGSPQTDTQYF.

This chain uses TRBV10-3 with TRBJ2-1, with D perhaps matching TRBD1 or TRBD2 (6 bases each). V was trimmed by 4 bases and J by 2 bases, leaving 18 bases between them. This CDR3 region has 17 residues. Germline V gene lookup returns CDR1 ENHRY and CDR2 SYGVKD. The CDR3 DNA follows: TGTGCCATCAGTGGTTCCGGGACTGGGGGGCCCTACAATGAGCAGTTCTTC. This codes for CAISGSGTGGPYNEQFF.

With regard to this clonotype: A much more abundant neighbour one base away suggests this may be a read error. The chain combines TRBV19 with TRBJ2-3; possibly TRBD1 for D (6 bases). The CDR3 contains 14 residues. Germline V gives CDR1 LNHDA, CDR2 SQIVND (reference sequence). V was clipped by 6 bases and J by 4 bases, with 14 bases between them. CDR3 sequence: CASSRMGAADTQYF. The CDR3 DNA follows: TGTGCCAGTAGCCGGATGGGGGCGGCAGATACGCAGTATTTT.

Ten or more counts support this clonotype. This rearrangement joins TRBV4-1 to TRBJ2-7; 10 bases map to TRBD2. Germline V gene sequence: CDR1 MGHRA, CDR2 YSYEKL. The CDR3 has 14 residues. Losses at the gene ends were 2 bases for V and 2 bases for J; bases not matched to a gene: 0. CDR3 sequence reads: CASSQLAGAYEQYF. The CDR3 region has the DNA TGCGCCAGCAGCCAACTAGCGGGAGCCTACGAGCAGTACTTC.

At least ten counts were recorded for this clonotype. The chain combines TRBV7-9 with TRBJ2-7; tentative D call: TRBD2 (5 bases). Germline values: CDR1 SEHNR, CDR2 FQNEAQ (reference sequence). V was clipped by 4 bases and J by 0 bases, with 16 bases between them. The CDR3 has 16 residues. As DNA, the CDR3 is TGTGCCAGCAGCTCGCCCCCAGGCACTAGCTCCTACGAGCAGTACTTC. The encoded protein is CASSSPPGTSSYEQYF.

This clonotype is deemed medium-sized. The chain recombines TRBV9 with TRBJ2-7, with D tentatively TRBD2 (6 bases). Trimming stripped 2 bases from V and 4 bases from J, with 13 bases between. Per germline, CDR1 SGDLS and CDR2 YYNGEE. This CDR3 has 14 residues. The CDR3 DNA follows: TGTGCCAGCAGCGTGGACGGGACTGGGTACGAGCAGTACTTC. This sequence encodes CASSVDGTGYEQYF.

This clonotype was found many times. V gene TRBV7-9 combines with J gene TRBJ2-7, with a tentative D call TRBD2 (5 bases). The germline V gene encodes CDR1 SEHNR and CDR2 FQNEAQ (reference sequence). V was trimmed by 5 bases and J by 3 bases, leaving 14 bases between them. The CDR3 consists of 14 residues. In DNA, the CDR3 is TGTGCCAGCAGCCTCGGACCGGCGGGCTACGAGCAGTACTTC. Translated, it gives CASSLGPAGYEQYF.

This clonotype was picked up many times. The chain employs TRBV4-1 and TRBJ1-1; D uncertain. The germline gives CDR1 MGHRA, CDR2 YSYEKL. V was pared by 2 bases and J by 0 bases, with 13 bases between. The CDR3 length is 16 residues. The CDR3 reads CASSQTHRPMNTEAFF. The CDR3 nucleotides read TGCGCCAGCAGCCAAACCCATCGACCAATGAACACTGAAGCTTTCTTT.

This clonotype was found many times. The rearrangement uses TRBV4-2 and TRBJ2-5; D is undetermined. Trimming removed 4 bases at V and 4 bases at J, with 10 bases between. CDR1 LGHNA and CDR2 YNFKEQ come from the germline V gene. CDR3 length: 13 residues. This CDR3 reads CASSPTVPETQYF. CDR3 coding DNA: TGTGCCAGCAGCCCCACGGTGCCAGAGACCCAGTACTTC.

The chain employs TRBV6-2 or TRBV6-3 and TRBJ2-1, with a weak D call TRBD2 (6 bases). Germline V gene data show CDR1 as MNHEY and CDR2 as SVGEGT. The CDR3 is made up of 16 amino acids. Trimming left V 0 bases short and J 9 bases short, with 18 bases between. The CDR3, as DNA: TGTGCCAGCAGTTACTCGACTGACTTAGGGAGGTGTGAGCAGTTCTTC. This sequence encodes CASSYSTDLGRCEQFF.

This clonotype was detected only a few times. A read error is possible here, since a much larger clone lies one base away. J is TRBJ1-4 and V is TRBV13, with D tentatively TRBD1 (5 bases). Per germline, CDR1 PRHDT and CDR2 FYEKMQ (reference sequence). This CDR3 is built from 13 residues. Here the CDR3 DNA reads TGTGCCGGCAGCTTGGGGCCTAATGAAAAACTGTTTTTT. Residues: CAGSLGPNEKLFF.

This clonotype showed up many times. The V call is TRBV6-2 or TRBV6-3, the J call TRBJ1-1, with D possibly matching TRBD1 (5 bases). Germline V gives CDR1 MNHEY, CDR2 SVGEGT. This CDR3 has 17 residues. The V gene lost 2 bases and the J gene lost 4 bases, with 20 bases spanning the gap. The CDR3 loop reads CASSYSLSWGGGTEAFF. CDR3 bases: TGTGCCAGCAGTTACAGTTTGTCTTGGGGCGGCGGCACTGAAGCTTTCTTT.

This clonotype was counted at least ten times. The chain joins TRBV28 to TRBJ1-1; 7 nucleotides agree with TRBD1. After removal of 3 bases from V and 4 bases from J, the junction contained 11 bases not matched to a gene. The germline gives CDR1 MDHEN, CDR2 SYDVKM. There are 16 residues in the CDR3. CDR3 amino acids: CASSLRGLGGGTEAFF. The CDR3 DNA reads as TGTGCCAGCAGTTTGAGGGGGCTCGGTGGTGGCACTGAAGCTTTCTTT. The full variable domain, in which reference TRBV28 and TRBJ1-1 provide the parts outside the CDR3, is DVKVTQSSRYLVKRTGEKVFLECVQDMDHENMFWYRQDPGLGLRLIYFSYDVKMKEKGDIPEGYSVSREKKERFSLILESASTNQTSMYLCASSLRGLGGGTEAFFGQGTRLTVV.

This clonotype has ten or more counts. The genes are TRBV29-1 and TRBJ2-3; D gene uncertain. This CDR3 is 17 amino acids long. Germline CDR1 and CDR2: SQVTM and ANQGSEA. The V end was cut by 2 bases, the J end by 3 bases, with 21 bases between. The CDR3 DNA is TGCAGCGTTGAATCGTGGCTCCCCCTTAGGGAAACAGATACGCAGTATTTT. It encodes CSVESWLPLRETDTQYF.

This clonotype has ten or more counts. This chain links TRBV2 with TRBJ2-3; D might be TRBD2 (7 bases). V lost 11 bases, J lost 3 bases, and 24 bases lay in between. The CDR3 runs to 16 residues. Per the germline V gene, CDR1 is SNHLY and CDR2 is FYNNEI. The CDR3 DNA reads TGTGCCGGTGCGGGGGATTGGGGGCGGCGAACAGATACGCAGTATTTT. Translated: CAGAGDWGRRTDTQYF.

This clonotype was counted only a few times. The V call is TRBV24-1, the J call TRBJ2-7, with 11 bases that match TRBD2. CDR3 size: 16 residues. Germline CDR1 and CDR2: KGHDR and SFDVKD. The V gene end was trimmed by 3 bases and the J gene end by 3 bases; junction bases not matched to a gene: 6. The CDR3 DNA follows: TGTGCCACCAGTGATCCAACTAGCGGGAGTATCTACGAGCAGTACTTC. Translated, it gives CATSDPTSGSIYEQYF.